This is a list of T cell receptor beta chains from one sample in a study of CD8 T cells in ankylosing spondylitis. TCRdb recomputed calls from the 5' RACE reads with MiXCR, one row per CDR3 protein. This table has roughly 160,000 distinct CDR3 sequences, 9.5% to 10% appearing once. Sample: blood, either unsorted or a sorted T cell fraction (not recorded which). Source of these receptors: a female donor with ankylosing spondylitis or in good health (not recorded which). CDR3s include the opening cysteine and the closing phenylalanine or tryptophan. A D gene is named only where the DNA matches it firmly. Size is omitted from some rows. Given values are once, few, many or a class for expanded clones.

v_call,d_call,j_call,clone_size,cdr3_aa,cdr3_nt
TRBV27,TRBD1,TRBJ1-4,NA,CASSILQGAEKLFF,TGTGCCAGCAGTATCTTACAGGGGGCAGAAAAACTGTTTTTT
TRBV6-2/TRBV6-3,NA,TRBJ2-1,many,CASTDLEEAEPSEQFF,TGTGCCAGCACCGATCTGGAGGAAGCAGAGCCGTCTGAGCAGTTCTTC
TRBV5-6,NA,TRBJ1-1,NA,CASSSIGGLDTEAFF,TGTGCCAGCAGCTCCATTGGGGGCTTGGACACTGAAGCTTTCTTT
TRBV7-9,NA,TRBJ2-7,NA,CASNSGTSYEQYF,TGTGCCAGCAACTCCGGGACCTCCTACGAGCAGTACTTC
TRBV9,NA,TRBJ2-3,NA,CASSVEDSLHRDTQYF,TGTGCCAGCAGCGTAGAGGACTCCCTCCACAGAGATACGCAGTATTTT
TRBV7-9,NA,TRBJ2-1,many,CASSLDAASYNEQFF,TGTGCCAGCAGCTTAGACGCGGCCTCCTACAATGAGCAGTTCTTC
TRBV5-1,TRBD1,TRBJ2-1,NA,CASSVDRGGNEQFF,TGCGCCAGCTCCGTGGACAGGGGAGGGAATGAGCAGTTCTTC
TRBV27,NA,TRBJ2-1,few,CASSLDGRNEQFF,TGTGCCAGCAGTTTAGACGGCCGGAATGAGCAGTTCTTC
TRBV7-9,TRBD1,TRBJ1-1,few,CASSLALRQGVDTEAFF,TGTGCCAGCAGCTTAGCGCTAAGACAGGGGGTGGACACTGAAGCTTTCTTT
TRBV20-1,NA,TRBJ2-1,many,CSCLNNEQFF,TGCAGTTGCCTGAACAATGAGCAGTTCTTC
TRBV4-2,NA,TRBJ1-3,many,CASSQEQALFIYF,TGTGCCAGCAGCCAAGAGCAGGCTCTTTTCATATATTTT
TRBV7-9,TRBD2,TRBJ2-1,NA,CASSLDSWTSTNEQFF,TGTGCCAGCAGCTTGGACAGCTGGACTAGCACCAATGAGCAGTTCTTC
TRBV27,TRBD1,TRBJ1-2,NA,CASKQGKWGYTF,TGTGCCAGCAAACAGGGGAAGTGGGGCTACACCTTC
TRBV10-3,NA,TRBJ1-1,many,CAISDRGFDTEAFF,TGTGCCATCAGTGACAGGGGATTTGACACTGAAGCTTTCTTT
TRBV6-1,NA,TRBJ1-1,few,CASSDLWNTEAFF,TGTGCCAGCAGTGATCTCTGGAACACTGAAGCTTTCTTT
TRBV20-1,NA,TRBJ2-7,NA,CSARGGLTYEQYF,TGCAGCGCTAGAGGAGGACTCACCTACGAGCAGTACTTC
TRBV7-9,NA,TRBJ2-1,NA,CASTADFHSYNEQFF,TGTGCCAGCACCGCCGACTTTCACTCCTACAATGAGCAGTTCTTC
TRBV19,TRBD1,TRBJ2-1,NA,CASSIGRTGINEQFF,TGTGCCAGTAGTATAGGCCGGACAGGGATCAATGAGCAGTTCTTC
TRBV27,TRBD2,TRBJ2-7,NA,CASSYKRDGYEQYF,TGTGCCAGCAGTTATAAGCGGGATGGCTACGAGCAGTACTTC
TRBV6-1,TRBD2,TRBJ2-3,few,CASKLADTDTQYF,TGTGCCAGCAAGCTAGCGGACACAGATACGCAGTATTTT
TRBV6-5,NA,TRBJ2-1,few,CATATGHNEQFF,TGTGCCACCGCTACAGGGCACAATGAGCAGTTCTTC
TRBV7-2,TRBD2,TRBJ2-7,many,CASSLGLAGGAYEQYF,TGTGCCAGCAGCTTAGGCCTAGCGGGAGGGGCCTACGAGCAGTACTTC
TRBV6-5,NA,TRBJ2-3,NA,CASSYPPGDTQYF,TGTGCCAGCAGTTACCCGCCAGGGGATACGCAGTATTTT
TRBV14,NA,TRBJ2-2,NA,CASSQERAAGELFF,TGTGCCAGCAGCCAAGAAAGGGCGGCCGGGGAGCTGTTTTTT
TRBV5-6,NA,TRBJ1-4,many,CASSLGSDLNEKLFF,TGTGCCAGCAGCTTGGGATCAGATCTTAATGAAAAACTGTTTTTT
TRBV7-6,NA,TRBJ2-2,NA,CASTIGRRRGTGELFF,TGTGCCAGCACCATAGGACGGCGGAGGGGCACCGGGGAGCTGTTTTTT
TRBV28,TRBD1,TRBJ2-7,NA,CASSSDRVLNEQYF,TGTGCCAGCAGTTCGGACAGGGTTTTGAACGAGCAGTACTTC
TRBV12-3/TRBV12-4,NA,TRBJ1-2,many,CASSRGGGTYGYTF,TGTGCCAGCAGTCGAGGGGGGGGTACCTATGGCTACACCTTC
TRBV3-1,NA,TRBJ1-2,many,CASSQEGHGYTF,TGTGCCAGCAGCCAAGAGGGCCATGGCTACACCTTC
TRBV4-3,TRBD1,TRBJ2-1,few,CASSQRLQGVAAVTNNEQFF,TGCGCCAGCAGCCAACGCCTACAGGGGGTGGCGGCGGTTACAAACAATGAGCAGTTCTTC
TRBV20-1,NA,TRBJ2-7,NA,CSARPLGVSYEQYF,TGCAGTGCCCGACCGTTAGGAGTCTCCTACGAGCAGTACTTC
TRBV28,NA,TRBJ2-1,NA,CASRTLENEQFF,TGTGCCAGCAGGACGCTCGAGAATGAGCAGTTCTTC
TRBV29-1,TRBD2,TRBJ2-1,many,CSVISGSAGGKFGEQFF,TGCAGCGTTATAAGCGGGAGTGCTGGGGGGAAGTTCGGTGAGCAGTTCTTC
TRBV13,NA,TRBJ2-1,few,CASSLWGYNEQFF,TGTGCCAGCAGCTTATGGGGCTACAATGAGCAGTTCTTC
TRBV7-6,NA,TRBJ1-5,NA,CAAGGKDQPQHF,TGTGCCGCGGGGGGCAAGGATCAGCCCCAGCATTTT
TRBV27,TRBD1,TRBJ2-1,NA,CASRPASGTGGYSSYNEQFF,TGTGCCAGCAGACCTGCCTCCGGGACAGGGGGGTATAGCTCCTACAATGAGCAGTTCTTC
TRBV7-9,NA,TRBJ2-1,many,CASSLDGQNNEQFF,TGTGCCAGCAGCTTAGATGGCCAGAACAATGAGCAGTTCTTC
TRBV9,NA,TRBJ2-1,few,CASSTHTGTLFF,TGTGCCAGCAGCACTCATACCGGGACTCTGTTCTTC
TRBV11-2,TRBD2,TRBJ2-7,once,CASSAYRGGRYEQYF,TGTGCCAGCAGCGCCTACCGCGGGGGGCGATACGAGCAGTACTTC
TRBV12-5,NA,TRBJ1-1,few,CASALTGTEAFF,TGTGCTAGTGCCTTGACGGGAACTGAAGCTTTCTTT
TRBV27,TRBD2,TRBJ2-7,few,CASNVTSGRALEQYF,TGTGCCAGCAACGTGACTAGCGGGAGGGCCCTCGAGCAGTACTTC
TRBV29-1,NA,TRBJ2-1,many,CSVELLAGWGVYEQFF,TGCAGCGTTGAACTTTTGGCGGGATGGGGTGTCTATGAGCAGTTCTTC
TRBV5-4,NA,TRBJ1-6,few,CASSFRGGDSPLHF,TGTGCCAGCAGCTTCAGGGGTGGTGATTCACCCCTCCACTTT
TRBV4-3,NA,TRBJ1-4,NA,CASSHRGPHGANEKLFF,TGCGCCAGCAGCCACAGAGGCCCGCATGGGGCTAATGAAAAACTGTTTTTT
TRBV6-1,TRBD2,TRBJ2-1,once,CASWGLAGPYNEQFF,TGTGCCAGCTGGGGGCTAGCGGGGCCCTACAATGAGCAGTTCTTC
TRBV7-2,NA,TRBJ2-7,few,CASAPSRGEQYF,TGTGCCAGCGCCCCGAGCCGCGGCGAGCAGTACTTC
TRBV4-1,NA,TRBJ2-1,few,CASSQVDEPYNEQFF,TGCGCCAGCAGCCAAGTGGACGAACCCTACAATGAGCAGTTCTTC
TRBV20-1,NA,TRBJ1-1,NA,CSARHVGRDTEAFF,TGCAGTGCTAGGCATGTGGGCAGGGACACTGAAGCTTTCTTT
TRBV6-8,NA,TRBJ2-1,few,CASSYLETDIYNEQFF,TGTGCCAGCAGTTACTTGGAGACAGATATCTACAATGAGCAGTTCTTC
TRBV20-1,NA,TRBJ2-7,NA,CSADGTFYEQYF,TGCAGTGCTGACGGGACTTTCTACGAGCAGTACTTC
TRBV7-2,NA,TRBJ2-1,NA,CASSSLDPQEQFF,TGTGCCAGCAGCTCTCTGGACCCCCAGGAGCAGTTCTTC
TRBV27,NA,TRBJ1-1,NA,CASSFGGIAFF,TGTGCCAGCAGTTTTGGGGGTATAGCTTTCTTT
TRBV10-3,TRBD2,TRBJ2-5,few,CAISDPGGAGETQYF,TGTGCCATCAGTGACCCCGGGGGGGCGGGAGAGACCCAGTACTTC